This TCR beta chain was documented in a study of blood T cell repertoires in COVID-19. This CDR3 is 18 amino acids long. Trimming removed 2 bases from V and 0 bases from J, with 17 bases in between. Germline V gene data show CDR1 as MNHEY and CDR2 as SMNVEV (reference sequence). Only in-frame clones appear in the TCRdb table, and some are missing; sequencing was by immunoSEQ multiplex PCR. The sample includes tens of thousands of clones, roughly 90% of them seen just once. The source material was peripheral blood. The chain employs TRBV27 and TRBJ2-1; D is perhaps TRBD2 (5 bases). The receptor comes from a middle-aged man with acute or convalescent COVID-19. CDR3 DNA sequence: TGTGCCAGCAGTTTAATTGCTAGCTCTTCGAGCTCCTACAATGAGCAGTTCTTC. This translates into CASSLIASSSSSYNEQFF.